This TCR beta chain was recovered during a study of blood T cell repertoires in COVID-19. Study-level background: Material from acute and convalescent COVID-19 was sourced from the United States, Italy and Spain. T cells, B-cell-depleted T cells, or PBMCs provided the cDNA or gDNA that served as material.

In the study's own analysis: How many nucleated cells were present was estimated from reference gene primer amplification. Data came from immunoSEQ multiplex PCR; TCRdb stores just in-frame clones and leaves some out. V and J calls and clone size are as listed in that table; D and trimming were resolved from the DNA. The table lists about 180,000 clones, about 81% of them singletons, with roughly 9.1% in the top ten. Looked up from germline, CDR1 is MDHEN and CDR2 is SYDVKM. Trimming shortened V by 7 bases and J by 4 bases, and 10 bases separated the two germline ends. There are 12 residues in the CDR3.

V gene TRBV28 combines with J gene TRBJ1-2, with D perhaps matching TRBD1 (6 bases). This TCR came from a woman aged 70-85 years with acute or convalescent COVID-19. Sequencing was performed on peripheral blood. CDR3 bases: TGTGCCAGCACCTTGGACAGCTATGGCTACACCTTC. Translation: CASTLDSYGYTF.